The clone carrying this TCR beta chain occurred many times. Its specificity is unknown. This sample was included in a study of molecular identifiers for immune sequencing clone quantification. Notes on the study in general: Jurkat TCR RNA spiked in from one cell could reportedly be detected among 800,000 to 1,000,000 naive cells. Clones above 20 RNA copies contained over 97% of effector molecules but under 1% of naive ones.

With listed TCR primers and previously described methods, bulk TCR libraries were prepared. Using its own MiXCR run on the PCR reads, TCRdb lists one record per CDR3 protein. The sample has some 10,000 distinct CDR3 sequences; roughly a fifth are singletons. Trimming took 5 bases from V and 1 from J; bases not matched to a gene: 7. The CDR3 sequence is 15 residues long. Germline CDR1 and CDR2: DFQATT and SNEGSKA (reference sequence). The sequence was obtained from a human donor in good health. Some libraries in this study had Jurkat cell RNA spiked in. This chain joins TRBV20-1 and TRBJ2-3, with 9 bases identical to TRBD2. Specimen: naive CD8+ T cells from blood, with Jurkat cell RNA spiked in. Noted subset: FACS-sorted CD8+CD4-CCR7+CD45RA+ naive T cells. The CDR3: CSAYSGSLGTDTQYF. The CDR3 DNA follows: TGCAGTGCTTATAGCGGGAGTCTCGGCACAGATACGCAGTATTTT.